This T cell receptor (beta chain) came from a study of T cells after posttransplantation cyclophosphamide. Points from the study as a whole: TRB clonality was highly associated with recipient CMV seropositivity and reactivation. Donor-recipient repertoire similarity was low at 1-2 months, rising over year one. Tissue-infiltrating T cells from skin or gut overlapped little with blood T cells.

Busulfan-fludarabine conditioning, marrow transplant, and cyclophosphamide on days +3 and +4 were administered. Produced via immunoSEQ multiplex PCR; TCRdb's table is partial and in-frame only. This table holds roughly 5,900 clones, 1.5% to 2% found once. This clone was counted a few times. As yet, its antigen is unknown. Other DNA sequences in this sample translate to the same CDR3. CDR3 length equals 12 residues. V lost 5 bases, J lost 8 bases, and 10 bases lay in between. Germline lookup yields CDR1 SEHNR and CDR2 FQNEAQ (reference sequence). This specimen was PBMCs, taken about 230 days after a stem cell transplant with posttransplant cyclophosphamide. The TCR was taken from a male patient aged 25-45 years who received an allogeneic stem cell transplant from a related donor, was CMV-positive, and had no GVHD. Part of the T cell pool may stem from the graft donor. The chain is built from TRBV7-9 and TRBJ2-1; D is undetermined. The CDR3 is CASSRGLDEQFF. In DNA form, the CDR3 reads TGTGCCAGCAGCCGAGGCTTGGATGAGCAGTTCTTC.